This paragraph covers one T cell receptor beta chain sequence. The antigen is undetermined. The data are from a study of T cell repertoires in cytomegalovirus infection. TCRdb reanalysed the reads using MiXCR and keeps one entry per CDR3 protein. This table has about 770,000 distinct CDR3 sequences, just under 30% appearing once. CDR1 is LNHDA, CDR2 SQIVND, per germline (reference sequence). With 7 bases removed from V and 4 bases from J, the gap between germline ends came to 16 bases. This CDR3 has 14 residues. The rearrangement joins TRBV19 to TRBJ1-1; the D gene is possibly TRBD1 (6 bases). The sequence derives from a human donor in good health (CMV status not recorded). Some clones in this sample may be carry-over from other donors' samples. The material sequenced was cultured CD8+ T cells from PBMCs, taken from culture after CMV antigen stimulation. CDR3: CASKDRRLITEAFF. CDR3 DNA: TGTGCCAGTAAGGACAGAAGGCTCATCACTGAAGCTTTCTTT.